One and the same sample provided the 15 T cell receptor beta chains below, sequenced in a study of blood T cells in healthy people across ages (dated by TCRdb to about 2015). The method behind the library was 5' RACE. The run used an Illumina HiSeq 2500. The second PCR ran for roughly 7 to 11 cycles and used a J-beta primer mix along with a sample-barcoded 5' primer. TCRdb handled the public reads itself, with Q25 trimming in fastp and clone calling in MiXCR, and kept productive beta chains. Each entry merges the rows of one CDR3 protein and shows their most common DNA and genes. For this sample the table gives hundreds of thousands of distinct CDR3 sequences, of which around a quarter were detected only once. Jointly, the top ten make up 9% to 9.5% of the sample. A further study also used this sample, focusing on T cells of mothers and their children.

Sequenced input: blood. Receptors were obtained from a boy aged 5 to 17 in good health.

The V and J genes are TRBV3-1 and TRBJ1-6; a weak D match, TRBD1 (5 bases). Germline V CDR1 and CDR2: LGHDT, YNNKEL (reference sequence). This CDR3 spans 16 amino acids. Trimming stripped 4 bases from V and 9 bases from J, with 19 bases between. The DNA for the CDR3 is TGTGCCAGCAGCCCTGGGACGGCCCGTGGGATTTCACCCCTCCACTTT. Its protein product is CASSPGTARGISPLHF.

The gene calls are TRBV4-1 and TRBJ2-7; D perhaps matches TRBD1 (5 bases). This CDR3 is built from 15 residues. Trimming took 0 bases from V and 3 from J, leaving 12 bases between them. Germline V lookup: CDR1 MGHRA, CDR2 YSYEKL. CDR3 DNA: TGCGCCAGCAGCCAAGAGCAGGGTCTTGACTACGAGCAGTACTTC. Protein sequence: CASSQEQGLDYEQYF.

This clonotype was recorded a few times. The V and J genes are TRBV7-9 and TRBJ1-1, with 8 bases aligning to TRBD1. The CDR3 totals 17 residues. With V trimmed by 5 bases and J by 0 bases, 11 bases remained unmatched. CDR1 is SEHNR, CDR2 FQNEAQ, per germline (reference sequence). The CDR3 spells CASSPRGVTGVNTEAFF. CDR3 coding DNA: TGTGCCAGCAGCCCCAGGGGTGTGACAGGGGTGAACACTGAAGCTTTCTTT.

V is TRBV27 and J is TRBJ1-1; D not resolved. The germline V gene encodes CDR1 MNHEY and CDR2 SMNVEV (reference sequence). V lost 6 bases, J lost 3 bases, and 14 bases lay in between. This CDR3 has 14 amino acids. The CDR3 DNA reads TGTGCCAGCAGAGCCCCGACCAGGTACACTGAAGCTTTCTTT. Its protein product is CASRAPTRYTEAFF.

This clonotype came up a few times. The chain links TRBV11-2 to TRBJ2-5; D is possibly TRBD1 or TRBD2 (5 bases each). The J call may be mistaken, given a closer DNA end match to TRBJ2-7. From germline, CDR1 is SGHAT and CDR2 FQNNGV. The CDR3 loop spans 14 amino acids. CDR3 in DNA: TGTGCCAGCAGCGAACCAGGGAGTCCCTACGAGCAGTACTTC. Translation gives CASSEPGSPYEQYF.

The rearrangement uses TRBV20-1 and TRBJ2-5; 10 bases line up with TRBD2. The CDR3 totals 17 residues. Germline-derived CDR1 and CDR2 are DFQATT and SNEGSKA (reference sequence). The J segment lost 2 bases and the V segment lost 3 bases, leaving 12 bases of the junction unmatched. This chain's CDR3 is CSASLLPSGSYQETQYF. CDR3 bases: TGCAGTGCTAGCTTATTGCCTAGCGGGAGTTATCAAGAGACCCAGTACTTC.

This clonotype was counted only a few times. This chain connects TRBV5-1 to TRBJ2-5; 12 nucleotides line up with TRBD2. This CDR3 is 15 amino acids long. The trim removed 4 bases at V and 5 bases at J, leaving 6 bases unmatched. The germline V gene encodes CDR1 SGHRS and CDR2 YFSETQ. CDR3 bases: TGCGCCAGCAGCATAAGACTAGCGGGAGAGGAGACCCAGTACTTC. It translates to CASSIRLAGEETQYF.

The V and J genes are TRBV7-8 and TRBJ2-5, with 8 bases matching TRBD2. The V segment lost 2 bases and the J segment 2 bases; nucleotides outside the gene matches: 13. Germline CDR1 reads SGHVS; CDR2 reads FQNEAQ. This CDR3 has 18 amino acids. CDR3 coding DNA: TGTGCCAGCAGCTTACGATTTAGTAGCGGGGCGATTCAAGAGACCCAGTACTTC. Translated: CASSLRFSSGAIQETQYF.

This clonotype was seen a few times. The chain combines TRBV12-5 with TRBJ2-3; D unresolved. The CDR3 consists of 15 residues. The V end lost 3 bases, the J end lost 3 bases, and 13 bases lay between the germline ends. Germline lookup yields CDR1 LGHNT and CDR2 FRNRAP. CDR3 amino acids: CASGFFTVPTDTQYF. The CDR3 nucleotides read TGTGCTAGTGGTTTCTTTACGGTTCCGACAGATACGCAGTATTTT.

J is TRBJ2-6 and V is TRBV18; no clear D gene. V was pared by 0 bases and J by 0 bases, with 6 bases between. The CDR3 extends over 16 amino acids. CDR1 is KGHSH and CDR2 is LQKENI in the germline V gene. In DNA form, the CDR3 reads TGTGCCAGCTCACCACCCGGCGGCTCTGGGGCCAACGTCCTGACTTTC. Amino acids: CASSPPGGSGANVLTF.

For the CDR3, the DNA is TGTGCCAGCAGTTACCCAATAGCGGATTTCTCCTACAATGAGCAGTTCTTC. Its protein product is CASSYPIADFSYNEQFF. V gene TRBV6-5 combines with J gene TRBJ2-1; D is possibly TRBD2 (6 bases). The germline V and J ends were trimmed by 2 bases and 0 bases, with 14 bases remaining between them. CDR1 and CDR2 (germline): MNHEY, SVGAGI. The CDR3 sequence is 17 residues long.

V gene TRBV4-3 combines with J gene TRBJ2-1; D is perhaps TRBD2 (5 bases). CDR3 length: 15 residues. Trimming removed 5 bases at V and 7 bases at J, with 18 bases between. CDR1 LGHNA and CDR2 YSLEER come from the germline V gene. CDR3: CASSDHRGQKNEQFF. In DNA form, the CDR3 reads TGCGCCAGCAGCGACCACCGGGGTCAAAAAAATGAGCAGTTCTTC.

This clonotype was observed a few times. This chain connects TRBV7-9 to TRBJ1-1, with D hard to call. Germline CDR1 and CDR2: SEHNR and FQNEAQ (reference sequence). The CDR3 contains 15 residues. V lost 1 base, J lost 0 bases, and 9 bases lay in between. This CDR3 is CASSLVGILNTEAFF. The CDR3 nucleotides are TGTGCCAGCAGCTTAGTCGGCATATTGAACACTGAAGCTTTCTTT. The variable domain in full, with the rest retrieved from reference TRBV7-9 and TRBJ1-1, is DTGVSQNPRHKITKRGQNVTFRCDPISEHNRLYWYRQTLGQGPEFLTYFQNEAQLEKSRLLSDRFSAERPKGSFSTLEIQRTEQGDSAMYLCASSLVGILNTEAFFGQGTRLTVV.

In DNA, the CDR3 is TGTGCCAGCAAAATGAGGGGGGACGAGCAGTACTTC. Its protein is CASKMRGDEQYF. The chain recombines TRBV12-3 or TRBV12-4 with TRBJ2-7, with D perhaps matching TRBD1 or TRBD2 (6 bases each). V lost 7 bases and J 5 bases, leaving 12 bases between the germline ends. The CDR3 spans 12 residues.

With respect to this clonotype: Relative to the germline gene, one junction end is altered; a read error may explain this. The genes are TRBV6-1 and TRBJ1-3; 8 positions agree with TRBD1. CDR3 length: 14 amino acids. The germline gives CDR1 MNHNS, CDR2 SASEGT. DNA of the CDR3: TGTGCCAGCAGTGTCGACAGGGGATGGAACACCCTATATTTT. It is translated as CASSVDRGWNTLYF.